This T cell receptor beta chain was profiled in a study of long-term antiretroviral therapy in people with HIV. Every donor contributed at least one pre-ART and at least two post-ART PBMC samples. The cryopreserved samples used held about 0.95-10 million PBMC prior to extraction of DNA. An immunoSEQ assay, version v3.0, was performed at survey level. The assay was immunoSEQ multiplex PCR, and TCRdb's table has in-frame clones only and misses some. Found here are about 39,000 clones, 86% of them singletons; the top ten hold less than 4.5%. Trimming took 6 bases from V and 3 from J; bases not matched to a gene: 9. The germline V gene encodes CDR1 LNHNV and CDR2 YYDKDF (reference sequence). This CDR3 region has 16 residues. Notes on this clone: Its antigen is unidentified.

Notes on the study in general: HIV repertoires spanned tighter CDR3 length ranges than controls did.

The source was unsorted PBMCs, collected 1.2 years after starting antiretroviral therapy. V usage is TRBV15 and J usage is TRBJ2-2; the match to TRBD2 covers 8 bases. The clonotype was recovered from a woman aged 50 to 60 with HIV. This CDR3 reads CATRAGGASYTGELFF. Here the CDR3 DNA reads TGTGCCACCAGGGCGGGGGGTGCCTCTTACACCGGGGAGCTGTTTTTT. The full variable domain, with the rest looked up from reference TRBV15 and TRBJ2-2, is DAMVIQNPRYQVTQFGKPVTLSCSQTLNHNVMYWYQQKSSQAPKLLFHYYDKDFNNEADTPDNFQSRRPNTSFCFLDIRSPGLGDTAMYLCATRAGGASYTGELFFGEGSRLTVL.